This TCR beta chain was observed in a study of CD4 T cells in relation to SARS-CoV-2 and coronaviruses. Naive and memory CD4+ T cell DNA was deep-sequenced without culture. Clones were sequenced by immunoSEQ multiplex PCR, and TCRdb holds only the in-frame ones, with some missing. The sample lists some 65,000 clones, over 80% occurring once. CD4+ T cells from unexposed donors were obtained before the COVID-19 pandemic (2011-2018). V was shortened by 2 bases and J by 2 bases, with 8 bases between the two germline ends. Germline V CDR1 and CDR2: MNHNY, SVGAGI (reference sequence). This CDR3 has 14 residues. Turning to this clone: The antigen is unknown.

Study results and caveats: SARS-CoV-2-driven expansion was significantly weaker in crossreactive than monoreactive clones.

This TCR was recovered from a human donor in good health. Sequencing used memory CD4+ T cells from PBMCs. V gene TRBV6-6 combines with J gene TRBJ2-3, with D hard to call. The CDR3 region is CASSYRDTTDTQYF. CDR3 sequence (DNA): TGTGCCAGCAGTTACAGAGACACCACAGATACGCAGTATTTT.